This TCR beta chain emerged from a study of neurological immune-mediated disorders (dated by TCRdb to the late 2010s). A note on the overall study: Of the roughly 34 multiple sclerosis patients, some 30 had relapsing-remitting MS and 3 had secondary progressive MS. The cohort was made up of 68 subjects, consisting of around 14 HAM/TSP patients, 34 multiple sclerosis patients and around 20 healthy controls. Alongside PBMC samples, the set of around 99 TCR-beta libraries contained longitudinal samples, technical triplicates, and paired CD4+ and CD8+ T-cell subsets that had been sorted. The study compared peripheral blood TCR-beta repertoires of HTLV-I-associated myelopathy (HAM/TSP) patients, multiple sclerosis patients and healthy controls using UMI-based sequencing. General conclusions and limits of the study: Repertoires from 18 of 34 MS patients were grouped by phylogenetic analysis into a cluster of related CDR3 sequences, suggesting a possible repertoire-level signature. No identical CDR3 amino acid sequences were shared among expanded clones across subjects, suggesting private TCR-beta repertoires in all groups. TCR clonal expansion was greatest in HAM/TSP patients and smallest in MS patients, who ranked below even healthy controls. No association of the MS cluster with clinical or MRI features was observed, and the need for larger cohorts was stated by the authors.

cDNA was synthesized by template-switch 5'RACE using a primer carrying a 10-nucleotide random unique molecular identifier by which each TCR transcript was tagged. Each sequencing run produced over 170 million TCR-beta sequences covering 15-18 subjects. The RNeasy kit was used for extraction of total RNA. Using the KAPA Real-time Library Amplification kit, TCR-beta VDJ regions were amplified with primers for the TCR constant region and the 5'RACE anchor. Sample indexes and Illumina adaptors were added in a first PCR, after which library yield was increased in a second PCR. After Ampure bead purification, the TCR product of roughly 650 bp was size-selected on a 2% E-gel SizeSelection system. Before pooling, libraries had their quality checked on a Bioanalyzer, their concentration measured with Qubit, and their quantity determined with the Kapa Library Quantification kit. Paired-end 2 x 150 bp sequencing of the libraries was performed on an Illumina HiSeq 2500. To increase sequence diversity, roughly 23-30% phiX was spiked into each library pool. The published analysis was carried out like this. Quality-filtered reads were processed with the UMI-based MiGEC pipeline, which removed over 75% of raw TCR sequences during error correction. VDJ genes were aligned to IMGT germline references, and each clonotype was defined by a unique CDR3 amino acid sequence together with V-J genes. Clonal expansion, Shannon diversity and CDR3 relatedness were evaluated with VDJtools (CalcPairwiseDistances, ClusterSamples), while phylogenetic trees were built in CLCbio workbench. Expanded clones were defined as having at least 8 unique UMIs, based on coefficient-of-variation modelling across technical triplicates. TCRdb's own reprocessing of the public reads used fastp at Q25 and MiXCR and kept productive beta chains. Entries that share a CDR3 protein sequence are merged under the most common genes and DNA. These V and J calls are TCRdb output, not the study's own analysis. The sample table lists just over 95,000 distinct CDR3 sequences, roughly 3.5% of them with a count of one. The ten most abundant clones make up 5% to 6.5% of the sample.

Libraries from unsorted PBMCs were made from 2 million PBMCs kept in RNAlater at -80 degrees C until RNA extraction. Multiple sclerosis patients were enrolled in a US clinical protocol under which disease progression was evaluated by magnetic resonance imaging. Peripheral blood was subjected to Ficoll-Hypaque density gradient centrifugation to isolate PBMCs, which were then cryopreserved in liquid nitrogen. Taken from the germline V gene (reference sequence), the CDR1 and CDR2 loops are PRHDT and FYEKMQ. The CDR3 goes from the cysteine to the phenylalanine over 15 residues. Only the CDR3 DNA stays, 45 bases, in frame from base 1. This clonotype was counted many times. No cognate antigen has been identified for it. Compared with germline, one end of the junction differs, possibly owing to a read error.

The receptor comes from a woman aged 18-29 years with multiple sclerosis. The V gene is TRBV13 and the J gene is TRBJ1-2; the D gene cannot be named for sure. Sequencing was performed on PBMCs. This receptor carries the CDR3 CASSLGGYSDYGYTF. DNA sequence: TGTGCCAGCAGCCTAGGCGGGTATTCGGACTATGGCTACACCTTC.